These 28 T cell receptor beta chains were sequenced from one sample in a study of shared clonotypes between healthy human individuals. Sequencing used immunoSEQ multiplex PCR; TCRdb keeps in-frame clones, though not all of them. This sample carries more than 1.2 million clones, roughly 98.5% of them seen once, and the ten largest clones take about 0.35%. Sequencing was carried out using naive CD4+ T cells sorted from blood. Sample subset: CD45RA+ positively selected. The receptors come from a man aged 25-45 years in good health.

V and J are TRBV5-1 and TRBJ1-2; the match to TRBD1 covers 7 bases. CDR3 length equals 14 residues. V gave up 2 bases and J gave up 5 bases; unmatched junction bases: 6. Germline V gene data show CDR1 as SGHRS and CDR2 as YFSETQ. The CDR3 DNA reads TGCGCCAGCAGCTTCCCGGACAGGACTTATGGCTACACCTTC. Translating it yields CASSFPDRTYGYTF.

V usage is TRBV19 and J usage is TRBJ2-7, with 9 bases lining up with TRBD2. The CDR3 is 15 amino acids. The germline V gene encodes CDR1 LNHDA and CDR2 SQIVND (reference sequence). The ends lost 5 bases at V and 4 bases at J; junction bases unmatched: 9. CDR3 in DNA: TGTGCCAGTAGTTCGCCGACTAGCGGTTCTTACGAGCAGTACTTC. It yields the protein CASSSPTSGSYEQYF.

This chain uses TRBV7-6 with TRBJ1-5; the D is unclear. V was shortened by 5 bases and J by 0 bases, with 11 bases between the two germline ends. The germline V gene encodes CDR1 SGHVS and CDR2 FNYEAQ. This CDR3 comprises 15 residues. The CDR3: CASSPTVYSNQPQHF. CDR3 in DNA: TGTGCCAGCAGCCCCACGGTTTATAGCAATCAGCCCCAGCATTTT.

The V and J genes are TRBV7-3 and TRBJ2-7; D is uncertain. This CDR3 comprises 15 residues. V was shortened by 2 bases and J by 2 bases, with 13 bases between the two germline ends. The germline CDR1 and CDR2 sequences are SGHTA and FQGTGA. CDR3 DNA sequence: TGTGCCAGCAGCTTATGGGCAGGAGAAGCCTACGAGCAGTACTTC. This translates into CASSLWAGEAYEQYF.

The V and J genes are TRBV19 and TRBJ1-2; possibly TRBD1 for D (6 bases). CDR1 is LNHDA and CDR2 is SQIVND in the germline V gene (reference sequence). The CDR3 spans 15 residues. V shed 3 bases and J shed 5 bases, with 16 bases lying between them. The CDR3 sequence: CASSIPTGWGYGYTF. In DNA form, the CDR3 reads TGTGCCAGTAGTATCCCCACAGGGTGGGGGTATGGCTACACCTTC.

This clone was recorded once. The V and J genes are TRBV9 and TRBJ2-2; 7 bases line up with TRBD2. The CDR3 contains 18 residues. V was pared by 0 bases and J by 0 bases, with 8 bases of the junction left unmatched. The germline CDR1 and CDR2 sequences are SGDLS and YYNGEE. In DNA, the CDR3 is TGTGCCAGCAGCGTAGGGCGGGAGAGCCACGCGAACACCGGGGAGCTGTTTTTT. Amino acid sequence: CASSVGRESHANTGELFF.

The V and J genes are TRBV4-3 and TRBJ2-2; possibly TRBD1 for D (6 bases). CDR3 length: 16 residues. Germline lookup yields CDR1 LGHNA and CDR2 YSLEER. Trimming pared 1 base from V and 5 bases from J, leaving 14 bases between. The CDR3 sequence: CASSQVIGTLTGELFF. In nucleotides, the CDR3 is TGCGCCAGCAGCCAAGTTATCGGGACACTGACCGGGGAGCTGTTTTTT.

In DNA form, the CDR3 reads TGTGCCAGCAGCGGCCTTGGACTAGCGGGTGGGAATGAGCAGTTCTTC. Protein sequence: CASSGLGLAGGNEQFF. The chain is built from TRBV9 and TRBJ2-1; TRBD2 matches 11 bases. J lost 7 bases, V lost 3 bases, and 9 bases had no gene match. The CDR3 has 16 amino acids. In germline, CDR1 is SGDLS, CDR2 YYNGEE.

The DNA for the CDR3 is TGCGCCAGCAGTGAGTATCGGCCCCCGGGATACGAGCAGTACTTC. Protein product: CASSEYRPPGYEQYF. The chain couples TRBV10-1 to TRBJ2-7, with TRBD2 as a possible D gene (5 bases). The CDR3 is 15 amino acids. Germline CDR1 and CDR2: WNHNN and SYGVQD (reference sequence). V lost 1 base and J 4 bases, leaving 14 bases between the germline ends.

The V and J genes are TRBV6-5 and TRBJ2-1, with D perhaps being TRBD1 or TRBD2 (5 bases each). Germline V CDR1 and CDR2: MNHEY, SVGAGI. V was cut by 0 bases and J by 12 bases, with 15 bases left in between. The length of the CDR3 is 14 residues. The CDR3 region is CASSYSGEKGTQFF. The DNA of the CDR3 is TGTGCCAGCAGTTACTCGGGGGAAAAGGGGACGCAGTTCTTC.

V is TRBV19 and J is TRBJ1-2, with unresolved D. This CDR3 spans 15 amino acids. V lost 6 bases to trimming and J lost 7 bases, with 21 bases between them. CDR1 and CDR2 from the germline V gene are LNHDA and SQIVND (reference sequence). CDR3 region: CASSAHTGPSAGYTF. CDR3 bases: TGTGCCAGTAGCGCACACACGGGCCCTTCGGCTGGCTACACCTTC. The whole variable domain, remainder taken from reference TRBV19 and TRBJ1-2, is DGGITQSPKYLFRKEGQNVTLSCEQNLNHDAMYWYRQDPGQGLRLIYYSQIVNDFQKGDIAEGYSVSREKKESFPLTVTSAQKNPTAFYLCASSAHTGPSAGYTFGSGTRLTVV.

The genes are TRBV19 and TRBJ2-7; no reliable D call. Germline V gene lookup returns CDR1 LNHDA and CDR2 SQIVND (reference sequence). V gave up 4 bases and J gave up 2 bases, with 15 bases separating them. The CDR3 totals 15 residues. This CDR3 is CASSRVRLSTYEQYF. Here the CDR3 DNA reads TGTGCCAGTAGTAGGGTTAGACTTTCGACCTACGAGCAGTACTTC.

As for this clone: Different DNA sequences within this sample yield the same CDR3. The V gene is TRBV7-8, the J gene TRBJ2-7; 9 bases are a match to TRBD2. In germline, CDR1 is SGHVS, CDR2 FQNEAQ. V trimming: 4 bases; J trimming: 4 bases; junction bases outside the gene matches: 5. The CDR3 is 14 amino acids. The CDR3 DNA follows: TGTGCCAGCAGCTCGTTAGCGGGAGCTTACGAGCAGTACTTC. Translating it yields CASSSLAGAYEQYF.

This sequence joins TRBV5-6 and TRBJ2-1; D is uncertain. The CDR3 extends over 16 amino acids. Germline lookup yields CDR1 SGHDT and CDR2 YYEEEE. The V end was cut by 0 bases, the J end by 0 bases, with 10 bases between. The CDR3 spells CASSLGVGSSYNEQFF. Written as DNA, the CDR3 is TGTGCCAGCAGCTTGGGGGTCGGAAGCTCCTACAATGAGCAGTTCTTC.

CDR3 sequence reads: CASSSDSNFNTEAFF. Here the CDR3 DNA reads TGTGCCAGCAGCTCAGACAGCAACTTTAACACTGAAGCTTTCTTT. The chain carries TRBV7-2 and TRBJ1-1; possible D gene TRBD1, 5 bases. CDR1 and CDR2 (germline): SGHTA, FQGNSA. Between the trimmed V and J ends, which lost 4 bases and 2 bases, there was a span of 14 bases. CDR3 size: 15 residues.

In this sample, this clone turned up once. V and J are TRBV29-1 and TRBJ1-4, with D possibly being TRBD1 (6 bases). V gave up 6 bases and J gave up 8 bases, with 16 bases separating them. CDR1 SQVTM and CDR2 ANQGSEA come from the germline V gene. The CDR3 is made up of 13 amino acids. This chain's CDR3 is CSVRGRGGEKLFF. DNA for the CDR3: TGCAGCGTCAGGGGCAGGGGTGGAGAAAAACTGTTTTTT.

The J gene is TRBJ2-1, the V gene TRBV5-1, with D uncertain. This CDR3 region has 13 residues. V was cut by 0 bases and J by 9 bases, with 10 bases left in between. The germline CDR1 and CDR2 sequences are SGHRS and YFSETQ. Here the CDR3 DNA reads TGCGCCAGCAGCTTGGATGGTGGACCTGAGCAGTTCTTC. Its translation is CASSLDGGPEQFF.

The J gene is TRBJ1-2, the V gene TRBV28; D gene unclear. V lost 8 bases, J lost 8 bases, and 18 bases lay in between. The CDR3 loop spans 13 amino acids. Per the germline V gene, CDR1 is MDHEN and CDR2 is SYDVKM. The CDR3 region is CASYAPLGLGYTF. The CDR3 nucleotides read TGTGCCAGCTATGCGCCGTTGGGTTTGGGCTACACCTTC.

The rearrangement links TRBV5-1 to TRBJ2-3; D might be TRBD1 (5 bases). The CDR3 is 15 amino acids. Trimming took 1 base from V and 2 from J, leaving 11 bases between them. CDR1 is SGHRS and CDR2 is YFSETQ in the germline V gene. CDR3 residues: CASSLQGTHTDTQYF. The CDR3 region has the DNA TGCGCCAGCAGCTTGCAGGGAACCCACACAGATACGCAGTATTTT.

This clone was counted a single time. The chain combines TRBV11-2 with TRBJ2-7, with unresolved D. There are 13 residues in the CDR3. Germline loops: CDR1 SGHAT, CDR2 FQNNGV. The V end lost 2 bases, the J end lost 6 bases, and 11 bases lay between the germline ends. CDR3 in amino acids: CASSLNAVLEQYF. The CDR3 DNA is TGTGCCAGCAGCTTAAATGCGGTCCTCGAGCAGTACTTC.

This clone appeared once. The rearrangement links TRBV7-6 to TRBJ2-2; D is possibly TRBD1 (6 bases). Trimming pared 0 bases from V and 6 bases from J, leaving 8 bases between. In germline, CDR1 is SGHVS, CDR2 FNYEAQ. The CDR3 length is 14 residues. The CDR3 sequence is CASSLAGTSGELFF. The CDR3 DNA reads as TGTGCCAGCAGCTTAGCAGGGACATCCGGGGAGCTGTTTTTT.

The chain employs TRBV10-3 and TRBJ1-1; 7 bases fit TRBD1. The CDR3 spans 13 residues. After removal of 5 bases from V and 2 bases from J, the junction contained 2 bases not matched to a gene. Germline CDR1 reads ENHRY; CDR2 reads SYGVKD. The CDR3 sequence: CAISRGPNTEAFF. CDR3 in DNA: TGTGCCATCAGTAGGGGGCCTAACACTGAAGCTTTCTTT.

The chain uses TRBV9 and TRBJ2-2; D unclear. The germline V gene encodes CDR1 SGDLS and CDR2 YYNGEE. V lost 4 bases, J lost 4 bases, and 8 bases lay in between. This CDR3 spans 13 amino acids. CDR3 in amino acids: CASSLMTTGELFF. CDR3 bases: TGTGCCAGCAGCTTAATGACCACCGGGGAGCTGTTTTTT. The whole variable domain, filled in from reference TRBV9 and TRBJ2-2, reads DSGVTQTPKHLITATGQRVTLRCSPRSGDLSVYWYQQSLDQGLQFLIQYYNGEERAKGNILERFSAQQFPDLHSELNLSSLELGDSALYFCASSLMTTGELFFGEGSRLTVL.

V gene TRBV6-5 combines with J gene TRBJ1-1; D not certain. Germline values: CDR1 MNHEY, CDR2 SVGAGI. The germline V and J ends were trimmed by 2 bases and 8 bases, with 9 bases remaining between them. This CDR3 comprises 12 residues. Written as DNA, the CDR3 is TGTGCCAGCAGTTACATGGGAGCGGAAGCTTTCTTT. Its translation is CASSYMGAEAFF.

The V gene is TRBV15, the J gene TRBJ2-3; D not certain. This CDR3 is 13 amino acids long. Trimming pared 6 bases from V and 4 bases from J, leaving 11 bases between. Germline values: CDR1 LNHNV, CDR2 YYDKDF (reference sequence). CDR3: CATRRPGADTQYF. CDR3 nucleotides: TGTGCCACCAGGAGACCTGGGGCAGATACGCAGTATTTT.

The J gene is TRBJ2-7, the V gene TRBV6-7, with 7 bases aligning to TRBD2. TRBV6-7 is an open reading frame whose function is uncertain. There are 12 residues in the CDR3. Trimming removed 6 bases from V and 7 bases from J; junction bases left unmatched: 6. DNA for the CDR3: TGTGCCAGCAGGTTGATTAGCGGGGAGCAGTACTTC. It codes for CASRLISGEQYF.

The chain uses TRBV2 and TRBJ1-2; 7 bases are a match to TRBD1. CDR3 length: 14 amino acids. J was trimmed by 7 bases and V by 4 bases; bases with no gene match: 9. From germline, CDR1 is SNHLY and CDR2 FYNNEI. The CDR3 nucleotides read TGTGCCAGCAGTGCCGACAGGGCGTGGGGTGGCTACACCTTC. It is translated as CASSADRAWGGYTF.

This chain connects TRBV5-4 to TRBJ2-7; 8 bases fit TRBD2. This CDR3 region has 16 residues. Germline CDR1 reads SGHNT; CDR2 reads YYREEE (reference sequence). The V gene end was trimmed by 4 bases and the J gene end by 6 bases; junction bases not matched to a gene: 15. As DNA, the CDR3 is TGTGCCAGCAGCCCCGGGGGGGCGAGGGTGGGATTCGAGCAGTACTTC. This sequence encodes CASSPGGARVGFEQYF.